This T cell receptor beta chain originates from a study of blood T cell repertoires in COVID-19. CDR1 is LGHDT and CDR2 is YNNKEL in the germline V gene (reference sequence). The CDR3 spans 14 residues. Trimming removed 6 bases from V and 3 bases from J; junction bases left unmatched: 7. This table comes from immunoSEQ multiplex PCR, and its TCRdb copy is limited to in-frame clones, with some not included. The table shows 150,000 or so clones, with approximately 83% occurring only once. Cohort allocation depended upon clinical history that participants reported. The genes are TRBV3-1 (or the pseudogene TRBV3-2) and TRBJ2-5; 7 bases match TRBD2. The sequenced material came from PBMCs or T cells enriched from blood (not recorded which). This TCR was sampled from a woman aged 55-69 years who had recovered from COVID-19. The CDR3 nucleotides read TGTGCCAGCAGGCTCGGGAGGCCCGAAGAGACCCAGTACTTC. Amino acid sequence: CASRLGRPEETQYF.